This T cell receptor beta chain was documented in a study of chemoradiotherapy in HPV16-positive cancers. On the study more broadly: Functional T-cell assays on a couple of HPV16-positive patients' cells defined candidate HPV-specific clones and common TCR motifs. Study-level results: Candidate HPV-specific clones and E7-related TCR motifs grew in tumor during treatment. Functional assays defining HPV-specific T cells used only a couple of HPV16-positive patients.

Clones were read by immunoSEQ multiplex PCR, and TCRdb kept only the in-frame ones, dropping some. The table includes roughly 70,000 clones, 85% to 90% detected once. Germline CDR1 reads SQVTM; CDR2 reads ANQGSEA. V was pared by 4 bases and J by 4 bases, with 17 bases between. The CDR3 contains 15 residues. Worth noting for this clone: What it binds is not known.

Repeated repertoire sampling spanned the course of chemoradiotherapy. Source: blood, taken from a patient who underwent chemoradiotherapy. The sequence derives from a human donor with HPV-associated anogenital cancer. The rearrangement joins TRBV29-1 to TRBJ2-1; D may be TRBD2 (5 bases). As DNA, the CDR3 is TGCAGCGTTGGGAGCGGTTCCACTCGGTACAATGAGCAGTTCTTC. It encodes CSVGSGSTRYNEQFF.